This T cell receptor (beta chain) was observed in a study of response to subunit inactivated influenza vaccine. TCRdb recomputed calls from the RT-PCR reads with MiXCR, one row per CDR3 protein. The sample carries about 160,000 distinct CDR3 sequences, roughly 10% recorded once. CDR1 and CDR2 from the germline V gene are MDHEN and SYDVKM. Trimming pared 7 bases from V and 0 bases from J, leaving 16 bases between. The CDR3 has 15 residues. Points from the study as a whole: Few additional T cells are recruited per seasonal influenza vaccination, authors suggested.

With regard to this clonotype: Its antigen remains unknown.

This chain uses TRBV28 with TRBJ2-7; no firm D call. The material was CD8+ T cells sorted from PBMCs, obtained roughly 24 months after vaccination. The clonotype was recovered from a man between 50 and 70 years old who received an inactivated influenza vaccine. The CDR3 is CASIIFVGSSYEQYF. In nucleotides, the CDR3 is TGTGCCAGCATCATTTTCGTCGGATCCTCCTACGAGCAGTACTTC. Complete variable domain (other parts from reference TRBV28 and TRBJ2-7): DVKVTQSSRYLVKRTGEKVFLECVQDMDHENMFWYRQDPGLGLRLIYFSYDVKMKEKGDIPEGYSVSREKKERFSLILESASTNQTSMYLCASIIFVGSSYEQYFGPGTRLTVT.